The rows below give T cell receptor beta chains drawn from one sample of a study of graft-versus-host responses after intestinal transplantation. Profiled with immunoSEQ multiplex PCR; TCRdb holds only in-frame clones, not every one. Of 120,000 or so clones in the sample, roughly 95% were seen once. These receptors lack a known antigen. Material: unstimulated CD8+ T cells sorted from spleen or lymph node cells, obtained before intestinal transplant. These receptor sequences come from a human donor who received an intestinal transplant. Both conserved end residues are part of each CDR3. The D gene is left open where the match is weak. Clone sizes are given selectively: once, few, many, or a class where the clone is expanded.

CASSYRATIYEQYF | TGTGCCAGCAGTTACCGTGCGACAATCTACGAGCAGTACTTC | TRBV6-5 | 14 | NA | TRBJ2-7 | NA
CSVEDPPNYGYTF | TGCAGCGTTGAAGATCCCCCTAACTATGGCTACACCTTC | TRBV29-1 | 13 | NA | TRBJ1-2 | NA
CASSSRPDTQYF | TGTGCCAGCAGCTCACGGCCCGATACGCAGTATTTT | TRBV7-9 | 12 | NA | TRBJ2-3 | few
CASGERYSTDTQYF | TGTGCCAGCGGAGAGCGGTACAGCACAGATACGCAGTATTTT | TRBV2 | 14 | NA | TRBJ2-3 | NA
CASSPHYEQYF | TGTGCCAGCAGTCCACACTACGAGCAGTACTTC | TRBV28 | 11 | NA | TRBJ2-7 | NA
CASSPFRYEQYF | TGTGCCAGCAGTCCCTTTAGGTACGAGCAGTACTTC | TRBV2 | 12 | NA | TRBJ2-7 | once
CASSSETGGWDTQYF | TGTGCCAGCAGCTCCGAGACGGGAGGGTGGGATACGCAGTATTTT | TRBV28 | 15 | TRBD2 | TRBJ2-3 | once
CASSPLAGVNEQFF | TGTGCCAGCAGCCCGCTAGCGGGAGTCAATGAGCAGTTCTTC | TRBV14 | 14 | TRBD2 | TRBJ2-1 | NA
CASSPGWRAGGIYEQYF | TGTGCCAGCAGCCCGGGGTGGAGAGCGGGGGGGATTTACGAGCAGTACTTC | TRBV14 | 17 | TRBD2 | TRBJ2-7 | NA
CASSFTRGRETQYF | TGTGCCAGCAGCTTTACAAGGGGGAGAGAGACCCAGTACTTC | TRBV7-9 | 14 | NA | TRBJ2-5 | once
CASSRESGNTIYF | TGTGCCAGCAGTCGGGAGAGTGGAAATACCATATATTTT | TRBV6-1 | 13 | NA | TRBJ1-3 | once
CASSLLIPGIAEAFF | TGTGCCAGCAGCTTGTTAATCCCGGGGATCGCTGAAGCTTTCTTT | TRBV5-8 | 15 | NA | TRBJ1-1 | NA
CASSLGRGLGNTIYF | TGTGCCAGCAGCTTAGGACGGGGGCTTGGAAACACCATATATTTT | TRBV11-2 | 15 | NA | TRBJ1-3 | few
CASSARATSYEQYF | TGTGCCAGCAGTGCCCGGGCAACATCCTACGAGCAGTACTTC | TRBV6-5 | 14 | NA | TRBJ2-7 | NA
CAWSVETGPFDTQYF | TGTGCCTGGAGTGTAGAAACAGGCCCCTTTGATACGCAGTATTTT | TRBV30 | 15 | NA | TRBJ2-3 | NA
CASRQGNFYNEQFF | TGTGCCAGCCGACAGGGGAATTTCTACAATGAGCAGTTCTTC | TRBV19 | 14 | TRBD1 | TRBJ2-1 | NA